This TCR beta chain emerged from a study of T-cell reconstitution after alpha-beta-depleted transplantation in children. Study observations and caveats: Several hundred rapidly expanded clones from non-depleted graft cells reportedly supplied alpha-beta T cells about two months post-transplant. High day-60 TCRbeta diversity in some patients came from surviving recipient T cells and thymic progenitors. Most T-cell counts and diversity one year after the transplant came from T cells that were newly produced.

This CDR3 is 16 amino acids long. The V gene end was trimmed by 2 bases and the J gene end by 6 bases; junction bases not matched to a gene: 4. Germline V gene lookup returns CDR1 SGHRS and CDR2 YFSETQ. Unique molecular identifiers were used to barcode this TCRbeta library. TCRdb passed the PCR reads through MiXCR, listing each CDR3 protein once. Here the sample spans 120,000 to 150,000 distinct CDR3 sequences, 7.5% to 9% being singletons. Remarks on this clonotype: Its target is unknown.

The sample in question was PBMCs, mostly from graft donor cells, obtained 180 days after TCRalphabeta/CD19-depleted stem cell transplant. This chain joins TRBV5-1 and TRBJ2-1; the match to TRBD2 covers 14 bases. This receptor was taken from a female patient between 2 and 15 years old who had a stem cell transplant for congenital amegakaryocytic thrombocytopenia, so the T cells may come from the graft donor. Here the CDR3 DNA reads TGCGCCAGCAGCTTAATGACTAGCGGGGGGGTCAATGAGCAGTTCTTC. It specifies CASSLMTSGGVNEQFF.